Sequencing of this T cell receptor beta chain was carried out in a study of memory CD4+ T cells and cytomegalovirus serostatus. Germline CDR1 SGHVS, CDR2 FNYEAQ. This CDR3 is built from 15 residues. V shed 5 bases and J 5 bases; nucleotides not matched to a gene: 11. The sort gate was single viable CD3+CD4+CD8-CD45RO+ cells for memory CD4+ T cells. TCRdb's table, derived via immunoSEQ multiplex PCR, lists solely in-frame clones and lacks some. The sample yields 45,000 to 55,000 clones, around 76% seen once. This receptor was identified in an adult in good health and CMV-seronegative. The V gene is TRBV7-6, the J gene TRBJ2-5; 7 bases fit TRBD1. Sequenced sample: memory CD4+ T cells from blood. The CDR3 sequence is CASSRDRAKGETQYF. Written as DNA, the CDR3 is TGTGCCAGCAGCCGTGACAGGGCCAAGGGGGAGACCCAGTACTTC.